Each of the 9 T cell receptor beta chains below was sequenced from the same sample in a study of CD8+ T cells in alopecia areata. RNA, once extracted, was reverse transcribed into cDNA for use as the sequencing template. Sequencing was performed with immunoSEQ multiplex PCR; in TCRdb, only in-frame clones are kept and a portion is missing. The data contain fewer than 200,000 clones, around 60% of them singletons. Treatment: oral pan-JAK inhibitor, 5-10 mg twice daily. This specimen was CD4+ T cells sorted from blood, taken at week 24, from a patient treated with tofacitinib. Receptors were obtained from a human donor with alopecia areata.

This sequence joins TRBV6-5 and TRBJ2-3; TRBD1 matches 8 bases. Trimming cost V 6 bases and J 9 bases; bases outside gene matches: 14. The CDR3 extends over 15 amino acids. CDR1 and CDR2 (germline): MNHEY, SVGAGI. The CDR3 region is CASSTTDRESATQYF. In nucleotides, the CDR3 is TGTGCCAGCAGCACAACGGACAGGGAGTCGGCGACGCAGTATTTT.

As for this clone: This CDR3 is also generated by other DNA sequences in the sample. J is TRBJ2-3 and V is TRBV29-1; no clear D gene. The CDR3 has 12 residues. From germline, CDR1 is SQVTM and CDR2 ANQGSEA. With 4 bases removed from V and 0 bases from J, the gap between germline ends came to 5 bases. CDR3 protein: CSVVPSTDTQYF. The CDR3 DNA sequence: TGCAGCGTTGTACCCAGCACAGATACGCAGTATTTT.

This chain joins TRBV4-2 and TRBJ2-7, with 7 bases lining up with TRBD2. The V and J ends lost 0 bases and 6 bases, in that order; junction bases with no gene match: 11. The germline CDR1 and CDR2 sequences are LGHNA and YNFKEQ. The CDR3 loop spans 16 amino acids. DNA of the CDR3: TGTGCCAGCAGCCAAGATCTCTGGGGAGGGACGGGCGAGCAGTACTTC. Translation: CASSQDLWGGTGEQYF.

The chain has TRBV5-1 and TRBJ2-1; D might be TRBD1 (5 bases). Trimming cost V 0 bases and J 5 bases, with 15 bases left between them. There are 16 residues in the CDR3. Germline-derived CDR1 and CDR2 are SGHRS and YFSETQ. CDR3 in amino acids: CASSLEGYPFDNEQFF. The CDR3 region has the DNA TGCGCCAGCAGCTTGGAGGGGTACCCGTTTGACAATGAGCAGTTCTTC.

The J gene is TRBJ1-2, the V gene TRBV7-9, with 9 bases lining up with TRBD1. This CDR3 spans 13 amino acids. Germline CDR1 is SEHNR and CDR2 is FQNEAQ (reference sequence). With 5 bases clipped from V and 7 bases from J, the junction kept 5 bases outside the gene matches. The CDR3 coding sequence is TGTGCCAGCAGCCAACAGGGGGCTGGTGGCTACACCTTC. This encodes CASSQQGAGGYTF.

The genes are TRBV19 and TRBJ1-5, with TRBD1 identical over 7 bases. Germline loops: CDR1 LNHDA, CDR2 SQIVND (reference sequence). The CDR3 runs to 14 residues. V shed 3 bases and J 4 bases; nucleotides not matched to a gene: 3. The CDR3 is CASSINRGNQPQHF. DNA of the CDR3: TGTGCCAGTAGTATCAACAGGGGTAATCAGCCCCAGCATTTT.

This rearrangement joins TRBV27 to TRBJ2-7, with TRBD1 matching over 7 bases. Germline lookup yields CDR1 MNHEY and CDR2 SMNVEV (reference sequence). The CDR3 loop spans 14 amino acids. The V and J ends lost 7 bases and 3 bases, in that order; junction bases with no gene match: 9. CDR3 bases: TGTGCCAGCACCCCCCGACAGGGCGTCTACGAGCAGTACTTC. Residues: CASTPRQGVYEQYF.

In its sample, this clone was seen a few times. The J gene is TRBJ2-2, the V gene TRBV29-1; D is possibly TRBD2 (6 bases). The CDR3 runs to 12 residues. Germline V CDR1 and CDR2: SQVTM, ANQGSEA. With 4 bases removed from V and 6 bases from J, the gap between germline ends came to 9 bases. CDR3 in amino acids: CSVGGAAGELFF. In nucleotides, the CDR3 is TGCAGCGTTGGCGGGGCGGCCGGGGAGCTGTTTTTT.

The chain employs TRBV11-2 and TRBJ1-4; D gene uncertain. The germline V gene encodes CDR1 SGHAT and CDR2 FQNNGV. V lost 0 bases and J lost 5, with 10 bases in between. The CDR3 loop spans 15 amino acids. The CDR3 nucleotides are TGTGCCAGCAGCTTAGATCCTGGCAGGAATGAAAAACTGTTTTTT. This gives the protein CASSLDPGRNEKLFF.